This T cell receptor (beta chain) was identified during a study of metastatic and nonmetastatic thyroid tumors. About the study: Patients with malignant and benign thyroid disease provided blood and tumor or nodule tissue, whose repertoires were compared. Whole-study results and caveats: In both blood and tumor samples, TCR beta diversity was reported significantly higher for malignant than benign nodules.

Before thyroid surgery, none of the patients had received any treatment. In the original workflow: What underpinned the distant-metastasis classifier for papillary thyroid cancer was the set of CDR3 differences across clinicopathological groups. TCRdb re-called the PCR reads via MiXCR. TCRdb's processing, not the authors' own work, is the source of the V and J calls. This sample has about 41,000 clones, with 28% found just once. Ten or more counts support this clone. Its antigen is still unknown. V was shortened by 4 bases and J by 2 bases, with 12 bases between the two germline ends. There are 14 residues in the CDR3. Germline V lookup: CDR1 SGHRS, CDR2 YFSETQ.

The receptor comes from a male donor with papillary thyroid cancer or a benign thyroid nodule (not recorded which). Some clones in this sample may be carry-over from other donors' samples. J is TRBJ2-5 and V is TRBV5-1; tentatively, D is TRBD1 (6 bases). Material: blood. In DNA, the CDR3 is TGCGCCAGCAGCCCGGAACAGGGTCAAGAGACCCAGTACTTC. It specifies CASSPEQGQETQYF.